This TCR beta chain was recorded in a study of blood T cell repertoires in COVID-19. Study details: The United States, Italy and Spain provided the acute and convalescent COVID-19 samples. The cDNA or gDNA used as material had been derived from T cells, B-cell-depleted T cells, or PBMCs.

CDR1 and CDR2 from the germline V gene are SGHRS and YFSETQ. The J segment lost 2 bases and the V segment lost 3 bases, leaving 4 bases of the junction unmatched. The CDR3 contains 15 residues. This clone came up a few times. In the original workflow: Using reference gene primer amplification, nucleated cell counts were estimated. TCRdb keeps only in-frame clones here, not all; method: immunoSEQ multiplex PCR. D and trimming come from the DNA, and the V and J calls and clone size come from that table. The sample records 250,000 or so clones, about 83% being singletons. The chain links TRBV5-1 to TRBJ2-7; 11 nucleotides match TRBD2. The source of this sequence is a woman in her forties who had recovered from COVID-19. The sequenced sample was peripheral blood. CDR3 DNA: TGCGCCAGCAGCTCCCAGACTAGCGGGGCCTACGAGCAGTACTTC. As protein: CASSSQTSGAYEQYF.